One sample yielded the 32 T cell receptor beta chains listed below, sequenced in a study of cytomegalovirus exposure and HLA in healthy donors. PCR involved 60 Vbeta and 13 Jbeta primers. Data came from immunoSEQ multiplex PCR; TCRdb stores just in-frame clones and leaves some out. The table shows 110,000 or so clones, with roughly 82% occurring only once. What was sequenced was PBMCs. These receptors were obtained from a woman in her thirties or forties in good health and CMV-seropositive.

The CDR3 is CASSHGQALYGGYTF. The CDR3 DNA reads TGTGCCAGCAGCCACGGACAGGCTCTTTATGGTGGCTACACCTTC. The chain couples TRBV5-8 to TRBJ1-2, with TRBD1 matching 7 bases. Trimming removed 4 bases from V and 7 bases from J; junction bases left unmatched: 13. CDR3 length equals 15 residues. Germline assignment: CDR1 SGHTS and CDR2 YDEGEE.

The rearrangement joins TRBV30 to TRBJ1-2; the D is unclear. V lost 7 bases and J lost 2, with 5 bases in between. The CDR3 sequence is 10 residues long. Germline V lookup: CDR1 GTSNPN, CDR2 SVGIG (reference sequence). The CDR3 region has the DNA TGTGCCTACCAGAACTATGGCTACACCTTC. The encoded protein is CAYQNYGYTF.

The chain has TRBV25-1 and TRBJ2-5; the match to TRBD2 covers 10 bases. Per germline, CDR1 MGHDK and CDR2 SYGVNS. The CDR3 has 15 residues. The V and J ends lost 7 bases and 5 bases, in that order; junction bases with no gene match: 10. CDR3 nucleotide sequence: TGTGCCAGCACGCGCCGGAGCGGGGGGGATGAGACCCAGTACTTC. Protein: CASTRRSGGDETQYF.

The rearrangement joins TRBV28 to TRBJ1-1; TRBD1 matches 7 bases. The germline V gene encodes CDR1 MDHEN and CDR2 SYDVKM. The CDR3 sequence is 14 residues long. V lost 7 bases to trimming and J lost 6 bases; unmatched junction nucleotides: 11. The CDR3 coding sequence is TGTGCCAGCATCCCGACAGGGCCCCACGCTGAAGCTTTCTTT. This codes for CASIPTGPHAEAFF.

The V and J genes are TRBV29-1 and TRBJ2-7; TRBD1 aligns across 10 bases. CDR1 and CDR2 (germline): SQVTM, ANQGSEA. The junction had 4 bases not matched to a gene; V was cut back by 4 bases and J by 4 bases. This CDR3 region has 13 residues. The CDR3 reads CSVADRGKYEQYF. CDR3 bases: TGCAGCGTTGCGGACAGGGGGAAGTACGAGCAGTACTTC.

The chain links TRBV27 to TRBJ2-2; D gene unclear. This CDR3 region has 11 residues. Germline lookup yields CDR1 MNHEY and CDR2 SMNVEV (reference sequence). Trimming took 8 bases from V and 5 from J, leaving 6 bases between them. CDR3 loop: CASRWTGELFF. The CDR3 bases are TGTGCCAGCCGGTGGACCGGGGAGCTGTTTTTT.

This sequence joins TRBV29-1 and TRBJ1-2, with TRBD1 identical over 7 bases. The CDR3 length is 13 residues. Trimming took 7 bases from V and 5 from J; bases not matched to a gene: 10. Germline CDR1 and CDR2: SQVTM and ANQGSEA. CDR3 amino acids: CSDLGQGDYGYTF. DNA for the CDR3: TGCAGCGACCTTGGGCAGGGGGATTATGGCTACACCTTC.

CDR3 in amino acids: CASSRLGALDTGELFF. The CDR3 DNA is TGTGCCAGCAGCCGGTTAGGGGCTTTGGACACCGGGGAGCTGTTTTTT. This chain connects TRBV5-6 to TRBJ2-2; TRBD1 might be the D (5 bases). The CDR3 covers 16 residues. CDR1 and CDR2 (germline): SGHDT, YYEEEE. V was pared by 4 bases and J by 3 bases, with 16 bases between.

This clone was picked up one time. The rearrangement joins TRBV4-1 to TRBJ2-7, with D hard to call. Trimming removed 3 bases from V and 3 bases from J, with 15 bases in between. This CDR3 is built from 15 residues. Germline lookup yields CDR1 MGHRA and CDR2 YSYEKL. The CDR3 spells CASSHLQSSRYEQYF. The CDR3 bases are TGCGCCAGCAGCCACTTACAGAGCTCCCGCTACGAGCAGTACTTC.

In DNA form, the CDR3 reads TGTGCCAGCAGTTTCCCGACGACTAGCGGGGGGGGAACCGGGGAGCTGTTTTTT. Protein product: CASSFPTTSGGGTGELFF. V and J are TRBV28 and TRBJ2-2; 14 bases align to TRBD2. The CDR3 sequence is 18 residues long. V shed 3 bases and J 5 bases; nucleotides not matched to a gene: 8. CDR1 MDHEN and CDR2 SYDVKM come from the germline V gene.

This clone was found a few times. The chain couples TRBV30 to TRBJ1-5; D call uncertain. V lost 2 bases and J 2 bases, leaving 7 bases between the germline ends. The CDR3 has 13 residues. CDR1 and CDR2 from the germline V gene are GTSNPN and SVGIG (reference sequence). The CDR3 DNA reads as TGTGCCTGGAGTCCCTCCCGCAATCAGCCCCAGCATTTT. Protein product: CAWSPSRNQPQHF.

This chain connects TRBV7-9 to TRBJ2-1, with a tentative D call TRBD2 (6 bases). Trimming shortened V by 5 bases and J by 6 bases, and 8 bases separated the two germline ends. There are 12 residues in the CDR3. Looked up from germline, CDR1 is SEHNR and CDR2 is FQNEAQ (reference sequence). Here the CDR3 DNA reads TGTGCCAGCAGCCCACTAGCCAATGAGCAGTTCTTC. It encodes CASSPLANEQFF.

This chain connects TRBV7-9 to TRBJ1-1, with 9 bases fitting TRBD1. CDR3 length equals 14 residues. Germline lookup yields CDR1 SEHNR and CDR2 FQNEAQ (reference sequence). With 5 bases clipped from V and 6 bases from J, the junction kept 7 bases outside the gene matches. The CDR3 DNA reads TGTGCCAGCAGCGATACAGGGGGCCGGGCTGAAGCTTTCTTT. It specifies CASSDTGGRAEAFF.

V and J are TRBV7-6 and TRBJ1-3; 7 bases align to TRBD1. J was trimmed by 2 bases and V by 5 bases; bases with no gene match: 6. Germline CDR1 reads SGHVS; CDR2 reads FNYEAQ. There are 15 residues in the CDR3. The CDR3 spells CASSPPGGPGNTIYF. The CDR3 nucleotides are TGTGCCAGCAGCCCCCCAGGGGGGCCTGGAAACACCATATATTTT.

J is TRBJ1-2 and V is TRBV4-2; possibly TRBD1 for D (5 bases). The V and J ends lost 4 bases and 6 bases respectively, with 9 bases between them. CDR1 and CDR2 (germline): LGHNA, YNFKEQ. The CDR3 runs 12 residues. CDR3 nucleotide sequence: TGTGCCAGCAGCCCGCGGGGGGATGGCTACACCTTC. Translating gives CASSPRGDGYTF.

The rearrangement links TRBV4-2 to TRBJ1-6; maybe TRBD1 (6 bases). This CDR3 has 17 amino acids. Per the germline V gene, CDR1 is LGHNA and CDR2 is YNFKEQ. Deletions cut 0 bases from V and 7 bases from J, with 16 bases between. In DNA, the CDR3 is TGTGCCAGCAGCCAAGATCTATGGGGGCGAAACAATTCACCCCTCCACTTT. This codes for CASSQDLWGRNNSPLHF.

The chain combines TRBV7-2 with TRBJ1-1, with 11 bases lining up with TRBD1. J lost 1 base, V lost 3 bases, and 7 bases had no gene match. The CDR3 consists of 17 residues. Per the germline V gene, CDR1 is SGHTA and CDR2 is FQGNSA. CDR3 nucleotide sequence: TGTGCCAGCAGCTTTCTTGGACAGGGGGCGTGGAACACTGAAGCTTTCTTT. Translated: CASSFLGQGAWNTEAFF.

CDR3 in DNA: TGTGCCAGCAGCTTAAATCAGGGGGAAGAGACCCAGTACTTC. It encodes CASSLNQGEETQYF. V usage is TRBV7-3 and J usage is TRBJ2-5; 7 positions agree with TRBD1. The ends lost 1 base at V and 3 bases at J; junction bases unmatched: 2. This CDR3 is 14 amino acids long. Looked up from germline, CDR1 is SGHTA and CDR2 is FQGTGA.

V and J are TRBV28 and TRBJ2-1, with 8 positions matching TRBD1. Germline V gene lookup returns CDR1 MDHEN and CDR2 SYDVKM. This CDR3 is 13 amino acids long. Trimming at V came to 3 bases and at J to 7 bases, leaving 2 bases not matched to a gene. The CDR3 here is CASSLDRENEQFF. In DNA form, the CDR3 reads TGTGCCAGCAGTTTGGACAGGGAGAATGAGCAGTTCTTC.

The genes are TRBV10-3 and TRBJ2-2; 11 nucleotides match TRBD1. V lost 6 bases, J lost 6 bases, and 6 bases stayed unmatched. This CDR3 spans 15 amino acids. The germline gives CDR1 ENHRY, CDR2 SYGVKD. This chain's CDR3 is CAISGQGARAGELFF. The DNA of the CDR3 is TGTGCCATCAGCGGACAGGGGGCGAGGGCCGGGGAGCTGTTTTTT.

J is TRBJ1-4 and V is TRBV6-6, with D possibly being TRBD1 (6 bases). This CDR3 is 15 amino acids long. Germline V gene lookup returns CDR1 MNHNY and CDR2 SVGAGI (reference sequence). Trimming took off 5 bases at V and 7 bases at J, with 17 bases between the two ends. CDR3 sequence (DNA): TGTGCCAGCAGTGATAAACAGGGTTTGGGTGAAAAACTGTTTTTT. Translation: CASSDKQGLGEKLFF.

This chain links TRBV6-5 with TRBJ1-2; 9 nucleotides agree with TRBD1. Per germline, CDR1 MNHEY and CDR2 SVGAGI. Unmatched junction bases numbered 6, after V lost 5 bases and J lost 5 bases. The CDR3 is 14 amino acids. CDR3 nucleotide sequence: TGTGCCAGCAGTGCGACCGGGACAGGGTATGGCTACACCTTC. Translation: CASSATGTGYGYTF.

The rearrangement links TRBV13 to TRBJ2-1; a possible D gene is TRBD2 (6 bases). The CDR3 has 14 amino acids. V lost 5 bases and J lost 7, with 15 bases in between. The germline V gene encodes CDR1 PRHDT and CDR2 FYEKMQ (reference sequence). CDR3 loop: CASSVSGLANEQFF. Here the CDR3 DNA reads TGTGCCAGCAGCGTATCGGGACTGGCGAATGAGCAGTTCTTC.

This chain connects TRBV20-1 to TRBJ2-7, with D unclear. The germline gives CDR1 DFQATT, CDR2 SNEGSKA (reference sequence). The CDR3 contains 11 residues. With 5 bases removed from V and 3 bases from J, the gap between germline ends came to 8 bases. The CDR3 reads CSARTGYEQYF. In DNA form, the CDR3 reads TGCAGTGCTCGCACCGGCTACGAGCAGTACTTC.

In this sample, this clone turned up a few times. The chain joins TRBV7-2 to TRBJ2-3, with 8 bases lining up with TRBD2. The CDR3 has 18 amino acids. Germline V gives CDR1 SGHTA, CDR2 FQGNSA. With V trimmed by 1 base and J by 0 bases, 9 bases remained unmatched. The CDR3 loop reads CASSLVTSAGVSTDTQYF. CDR3 DNA sequence: TGTGCCAGCAGCTTAGTAACCTCAGCGGGAGTAAGCACAGATACGCAGTATTTT.

J is TRBJ2-3 and V is TRBV15, with 7 bases that match TRBD1. There are 16 residues in the CDR3. Germline CDR1 is LNHNV and CDR2 is YYDKDF (reference sequence). V shed 3 bases and J 5 bases; nucleotides not matched to a gene: 11. In DNA, the CDR3 is TGTGCCACCAGCAGGGGACAGCCACTACGGGAAGATACGCAGTATTTT. This gives the protein CATSRGQPLREDTQYF.

The rearrangement joins TRBV7-9 to TRBJ2-2; 12 bases are a match to TRBD2. The J segment lost 10 bases and the V segment lost 3 bases, leaving 9 bases of the junction unmatched. Germline CDR1 and CDR2: SEHNR and FQNEAQ (reference sequence). CDR3 length: 16 amino acids. This CDR3 is CASSFATSGRLVELFF. CDR3 nucleotide sequence: TGTGCCAGCAGCTTTGCAACTAGCGGGAGGTTGGTGGAGCTGTTTTTT. Using reference TRBV7-9 and TRBJ2-2 for the parts outside the CDR3, the full variable domain is DTGVSQNPRHKITKRGQNVTFRCDPISEHNRLYWYRQTLGQGPEFLTYFQNEAQLEKSRLLSDRFSAERPKGSFSTLEIQRTEQGDSAMYLCASSFATSGRLVELFFGEGSRLTVL.

The rearrangement joins TRBV7-2 to TRBJ2-1, with 13 positions matching TRBD2. The CDR3 covers 17 residues. V trimming: 5 bases; J trimming: 8 bases; junction bases outside the gene matches: 12. The germline V gene encodes CDR1 SGHTA and CDR2 FQGNSA. CDR3 sequence reads: CASSIAPPGLAGYEQFF. The CDR3 bases are TGTGCCAGCAGCATCGCGCCACCGGGACTAGCGGGATATGAGCAGTTCTTC.

The gene calls are TRBV7-9 and TRBJ1-2; D may be TRBD1 (5 bases). V was clipped by 1 base and J by 4 bases, with 13 bases between them. Germline V lookup: CDR1 SEHNR, CDR2 FQNEAQ (reference sequence). The CDR3 extends over 15 amino acids. The CDR3 loop reads CASSLEGVLLYGYTF. DNA of the CDR3: TGTGCCAGCAGCTTAGAAGGGGTGCTCCTCTATGGCTACACCTTC.

The chain has TRBV7-2 and TRBJ2-2, with TRBD2 matching 9 bases. V lost 4 bases, J lost 3 bases, and 9 bases stayed unmatched. CDR1 SGHTA and CDR2 FQGNSA come from the germline V gene. The CDR3 contains 17 residues. In nucleotides, the CDR3 is TGTGCCAGCAGCTCCAGGCGGGGGGGAAGCTACACCGGGGAGCTGTTTTTT. Translation: CASSSRRGGSYTGELFF.

The chain couples TRBV2 to TRBJ2-1, with D perhaps TRBD2 (6 bases). Trimming removed 7 bases at V and 6 bases at J, with 19 bases between. The V gene's germline CDR1 is SNHLY and CDR2 FYNNEI. The CDR3 spans 15 residues. The CDR3 nucleotides are TGTGCCAGCACCCGAGGGCCGGGGGAGACCAATGAGCAGTTCTTC. As protein: CASTRGPGETNEQFF. The full variable domain, its missing parts supplied by reference TRBV2 and TRBJ2-1, is EPEVTQTPSHQVTQMGQEVILRCVPISNHLYFYWYRQILGQKVEFLVSFYNNEISEKSEIFDDQFSVERPDGSNFTLKIRSTKLEDSAMYFCASTRGPGETNEQFFGPGTRLTVL.

This clone was observed a few times. V and J are TRBV5-1 and TRBJ2-5; perhaps TRBD2 as D (7 bases). Looked up from germline, CDR1 is SGHRS and CDR2 is YFSETQ. Trimming cost V 1 base and J 5 bases, with 18 bases left between them. CDR3 length: 16 residues. The CDR3, as DNA: TGCGCCAGCAGCTTGATGGGGCGGGGGCTAGAGGAGACCCAGTACTTC. Encoded protein: CASSLMGRGLEETQYF.